These 14 T cell receptor beta chains share one sample of origin, sequenced in a study of blood T cell repertoires in COVID-19. Measured with immunoSEQ multiplex PCR; TCRdb has only the in-frame clones, and not every one. The table records tens of thousands of clones, about 77% of them present only once. Specimen: peripheral blood. These receptor sequences come from a woman between 70 and 85 years old with acute or convalescent COVID-19.

The chain recombines TRBV7-2 with TRBJ1-5; unclear D gene. The germline V gene encodes CDR1 SGHTA and CDR2 FQGNSA. Trimming stripped 5 bases from V and 5 bases from J, with 13 bases between. CDR3 length: 14 amino acids. The CDR3 DNA is TGTGCCAGCAGCCCTAGTGCGGGGTATCAGCCCCAGCATTTT. Its protein is CASSPSAGYQPQHF. The variable domain in full, with the rest retrieved from reference TRBV7-2 and TRBJ1-5, is GAGVSQSPSNKVTEKGKDVELRCDPISGHTALYWYRQSLGQGLEFLIYFQGNSAPDKSGLPSDRFSAERTGGSVSTLTIQRTQQEDSAVYLCASSPSAGYQPQHFGDGTRLSIL.

The V and J genes are TRBV28 and TRBJ2-3, with 10 positions matching TRBD2. This CDR3 is built from 17 residues. The J segment lost 1 base and the V segment lost 6 bases, leaving 10 bases of the junction unmatched. Per the germline V gene, CDR1 is MDHEN and CDR2 is SYDVKM. CDR3 bases: TGTGCCAGCAGCCCGAACTCCCTAGCGGGAGGCACAGATACGCAGTATTTT. Translated, it gives CASSPNSLAGGTDTQYF.

The chain uses TRBV29-1 and TRBJ1-2; the D gene is possibly TRBD1 (6 bases). The CDR3 sequence is 13 residues long. With 5 bases removed from V and 3 bases from J, the gap between germline ends came to 13 bases. The V gene's germline CDR1 is SQVTM and CDR2 ANQGSEA. CDR3 sequence reads: CSVSAGDHYGYTF. The CDR3 DNA sequence: TGCAGCGTTTCGGCAGGGGATCACTATGGCTACACCTTC. Using reference TRBV29-1 and TRBJ1-2 for the parts outside the CDR3, the full variable domain is SAVISQKPSRDICQRGTSLTIQCQVDSQVTMMFWYRQQPGQSLTLIATANQGSEATYESGFVIDKFPISRPNLTFSTLTVSNMSPEDSSIYLCSVSAGDHYGYTFGSGTRLTVV.

Many counts were recorded for this clone. The rearrangement uses TRBV29-1 and TRBJ1-5; D gene unclear. The germline V and J ends were trimmed by 8 bases and 2 bases, with 13 bases remaining between them. The CDR3 has 13 amino acids. Germline V gene lookup returns CDR1 SQVTM and CDR2 ANQGSEA. CDR3: CSKEKSCNQPQHF. CDR3 nucleotides: TGCAGCAAAGAGAAATCTTGCAATCAGCCCCAGCATTTT.

V and J are TRBV7-9 and TRBJ2-7, with D hard to call. This CDR3 has 14 residues. The germline V gene encodes CDR1 SEHNR and CDR2 FQNEAQ (reference sequence). V lost 5 bases, J lost 2 bases, and 13 bases lay in between. Written as DNA, the CDR3 is TGTGCCAGCAGCGATGAGAATATCCCCTACGAGCAGTACTTC. It encodes CASSDENIPYEQYF. Full variable domain (missing parts from reference TRBV7-9 and TRBJ2-7): DTGVSQNPRHKITKRGQNVTFRCDPISEHNRLYWYRQTLGQGPEFLTYFQNEAQLEKSRLLSDRFSAERPKGSFSTLEIQRTEQGDSAMYLCASSDENIPYEQYFGPGTRLTVT.

This chain links TRBV19 with TRBJ2-1, with 8 nucleotides matching TRBD2. Germline V gives CDR1 LNHDA, CDR2 SQIVND (reference sequence). This CDR3 is 15 amino acids long. Trimming at V came to 3 bases and at J to 6 bases, leaving 7 bases not matched to a gene. DNA of the CDR3: TGTGCCAGTAGTATGCTAGCGGGTGTATTCAATGAGCAGTTCTTC. It yields the protein CASSMLAGVFNEQFF. The whole variable domain, remainder taken from reference TRBV19 and TRBJ2-1, is DGGITQSPKYLFRKEGQNVTLSCEQNLNHDAMYWYRQDPGQGLRLIYYSQIVNDFQKGDIAEGYSVSREKKESFPLTVTSAQKNPTAFYLCASSMLAGVFNEQFFGPGTRLTVL.

The rearrangement joins TRBV28 to TRBJ1-1; the D gene is possibly TRBD1 (6 bases). Trimming removed 5 bases at V and 3 bases at J, with 16 bases between. The CDR3 length is 15 residues. CDR1 and CDR2 (germline): MDHEN, SYDVKM. CDR3 nucleotides: TGTGCCAGCAGTCTTAGAAACAGGGTACACACTGAAGCTTTCTTT. Protein: CASSLRNRVHTEAFF.

This clone appeared a few times. This chain links TRBV4-3 with TRBJ1-2; 8 bases align to TRBD1. The CDR3 is made up of 17 amino acids. Germline V gene data show CDR1 as LGHNA and CDR2 as YSLEER. The V gene end was trimmed by 2 bases and the J gene end by 0 bases; junction bases not matched to a gene: 8. For the CDR3, the DNA is TGCGCCAGCAGCCAAAATCGGGACAGGTATACTAACTATGGCTACACCTTC. This gives the protein CASSQNRDRYTNYGYTF.

The chain has TRBV7-6 and TRBJ1-2; 8 bases map to TRBD1. This CDR3 spans 16 amino acids. Germline V gene data show CDR1 as SGHVS and CDR2 as FNYEAQ. Losses at the gene ends were 5 bases for V and 4 bases for J; bases not matched to a gene: 12. CDR3: CASSPLTGVDTYGYTF. DNA of the CDR3: TGTGCCAGCAGCCCATTGACAGGGGTCGATACCTATGGCTACACCTTC.

V is TRBV7-9 and J is TRBJ1-2; D remains unclear. Germline CDR1 is SEHNR and CDR2 is FQNEAQ (reference sequence). The CDR3 has 15 amino acids. V was trimmed by 2 bases and J by 7 bases, leaving 17 bases between them. This CDR3 is CASSLSGSGIGGYTF. The CDR3, as DNA: TGTGCCAGCAGCTTAAGTGGATCGGGGATCGGTGGCTACACCTTC.

This clone came up a few times. The genes are TRBV19 and TRBJ2-6; perhaps TRBD2 as D (6 bases). V lost 3 bases to trimming and J lost 10 bases, with 7 bases between them. The CDR3 length is 12 residues. CDR1 LNHDA and CDR2 SQIVND come from the germline V gene (reference sequence). The CDR3 nucleotides read TGTGCCAGTAGTATTCGGGGGAACGTCCTGACTTTC. Protein: CASSIRGNVLTF.

V is TRBV6-6 and J is TRBJ2-5, with D maybe TRBD1 (5 bases). Germline CDR1 reads MNHNY; CDR2 reads SVGAGI (reference sequence). Trimming shortened V by 3 bases and J by 2 bases, and 10 bases separated the two germline ends. CDR3 size: 14 residues. For the CDR3, the DNA is TGTGCCAGCAGTTATAGAACAGGTCAAGAGACCCAGTACTTC. This gives the protein CASSYRTGQETQYF.

The genes are TRBV12-2 and TRBJ1-3; the table's D call, TRBD1, was not checked against the DNA. TRBV12-2 corresponds to a pseudogene. The CDR3 spans 16 residues. CDR3 amino acids: CASRLYRDSSGNTIYF. CDR3 nucleotide sequence: TGTGCAAGTCGCTTATACCGGGACAGTTCTGGAAACACCATATATTTT.

The chain uses TRBV7-3 and TRBJ2-7, with D tentatively TRBD2 (5 bases). Germline V gene lookup returns CDR1 SGHTA and CDR2 FQGTGA. The CDR3 covers 14 residues. Trimming stripped 5 bases from V and 0 bases from J, with 11 bases between. The CDR3 sequence: CASSRGGSSYEQYF. Written as DNA, the CDR3 is TGTGCCAGCAGCCGGGGTGGCAGCTCCTACGAGCAGTACTTC. Combining the CDR3 with reference TRBV7-3 and TRBJ2-7 gives the whole variable domain GAGVSQTPSNKVTEKGKYVELRCDPISGHTALYWYRQSLGQGPEFLIYFQGTGAADDSGLPNDRFFAVRPEGSVSTLKIQRTERGDSAVYLCASSRGGSSYEQYFGPGTRLTVT.